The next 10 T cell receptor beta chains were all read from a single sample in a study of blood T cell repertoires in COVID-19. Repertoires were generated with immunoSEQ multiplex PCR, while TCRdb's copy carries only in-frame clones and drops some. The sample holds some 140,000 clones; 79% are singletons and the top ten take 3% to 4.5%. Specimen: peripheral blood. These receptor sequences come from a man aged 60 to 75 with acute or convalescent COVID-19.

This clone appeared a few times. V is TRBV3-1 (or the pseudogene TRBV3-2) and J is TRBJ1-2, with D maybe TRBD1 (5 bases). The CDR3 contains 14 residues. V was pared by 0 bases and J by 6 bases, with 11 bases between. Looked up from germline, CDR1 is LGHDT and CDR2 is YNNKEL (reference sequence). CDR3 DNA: TGTGCCAGCAGCCAAGAGGCGGACATCAATGGCTACACCTTC. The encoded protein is CASSQEADINGYTF.

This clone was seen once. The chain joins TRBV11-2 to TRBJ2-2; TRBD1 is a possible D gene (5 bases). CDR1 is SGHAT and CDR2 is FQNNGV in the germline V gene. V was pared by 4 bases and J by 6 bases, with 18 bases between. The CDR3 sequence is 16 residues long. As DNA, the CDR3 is TGTGCCAGCAGCTCTTGGGGCGGCAGGACCGCCGGGGAGCTGTTTTTT. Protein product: CASSSWGGRTAGELFF.

The CDR3 region has the DNA TGTGCCAGTAGTATAGCCCCCTCCGGGACAGGGCCCACTGAAGCTTTCTTT. The encoded protein is CASSIAPSGTGPTEAFF. This chain uses TRBV19 with TRBJ1-1, with 9 bases aligning to TRBD1. V dropped 1 base and J dropped 4; count of bases not matched to a gene: 10. Germline-derived CDR1 and CDR2 are LNHDA and SQIVND (reference sequence). There are 17 residues in the CDR3.

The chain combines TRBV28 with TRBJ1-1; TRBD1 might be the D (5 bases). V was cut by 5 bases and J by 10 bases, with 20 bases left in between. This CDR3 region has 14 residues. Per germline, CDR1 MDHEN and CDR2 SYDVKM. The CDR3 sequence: CASSTGSVSVGAFF. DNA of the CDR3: TGTGCCAGCAGTACAGGTTCAGTTTCTGTAGGAGCTTTCTTT.

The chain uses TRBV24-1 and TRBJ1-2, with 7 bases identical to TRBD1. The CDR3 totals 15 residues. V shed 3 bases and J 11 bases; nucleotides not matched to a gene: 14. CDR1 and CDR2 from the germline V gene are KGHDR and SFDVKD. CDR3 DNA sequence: TGTGCCACCAGTGATGGTCGACAGGGCGGTTTGAGTTACACCTTC. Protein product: CATSDGRQGGLSYTF.

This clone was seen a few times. The CDR3, as DNA: TGCGCCAGCAGCCCTCCCGGGAGGGATACGCAGTATTTT. Its translation: CASSPPGRDTQYF. The chain carries TRBV4-3 and TRBJ2-3; 7 nucleotides line up with TRBD2. The CDR3 totals 13 residues. V was pared by 4 bases and J by 6 bases, with 4 bases of the junction left unmatched. Germline V gives CDR1 LGHNA, CDR2 YSLEER.

CDR3 sequence: CASRSQGGAGGYTF. In DNA form, the CDR3 reads TGTGCCAGCAGGTCCCAAGGGGGCGCGGGAGGCTACACCTTC. The chain couples TRBV28 to TRBJ1-2; 7 bases map to TRBD1. The germline CDR1 and CDR2 sequences are MDHEN and SYDVKM. Trimming at V came to 6 bases and at J to 8 bases, leaving 12 bases not matched to a gene. The CDR3 extends over 14 amino acids.

In DNA form, the CDR3 reads TGTGCCTGGGACAGAACTAATTCACCCCTCCACTTT. Translation gives CAWDRTNSPLHF. The genes are TRBV30 and TRBJ1-6; D may be TRBD1 (5 bases). V was shortened by 5 bases and J by 6 bases, with 8 bases between the two germline ends. The V gene's germline CDR1 is GTSNPN and CDR2 SVGIG (reference sequence). CDR3 length: 12 residues.

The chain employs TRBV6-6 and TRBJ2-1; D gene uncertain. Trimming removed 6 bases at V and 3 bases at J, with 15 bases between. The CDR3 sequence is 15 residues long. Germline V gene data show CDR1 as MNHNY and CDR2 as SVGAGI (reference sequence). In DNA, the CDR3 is TGTGCCAGCAGCGGGTTCGAGGATTTCTACAATGAGCAGTTCTTC. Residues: CASSGFEDFYNEQFF.

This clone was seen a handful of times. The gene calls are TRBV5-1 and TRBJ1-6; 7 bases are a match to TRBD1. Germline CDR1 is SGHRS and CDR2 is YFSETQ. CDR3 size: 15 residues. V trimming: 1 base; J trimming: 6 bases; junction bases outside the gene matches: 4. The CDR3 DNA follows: TGCGCCAGCAGCTTGACGGGACAGACTAATTCACCCCTCCACTTT. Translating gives CASSLTGQTNSPLHF.